One sample yielded the 15 T cell receptor beta chains listed below, sequenced in a study of circulating and synovial CD4+ cells in juvenile arthritis. Sequencing used immunoSEQ multiplex PCR; TCRdb keeps in-frame clones, though not all of them. The data hold 30,000 to 40,000 clones, with roughly 96% observed a single time. The sequencing input was CD4+ T cells from blood. The origin of the receptors is a human donor with juvenile idiopathic arthritis.

The J gene is TRBJ2-3, the V gene TRBV6-4; 9 bases are a match to TRBD2. The length of the CDR3 is 17 residues. The trim removed 6 bases at V and 4 bases at J, leaving 14 bases unmatched. The germline gives CDR1 MRHNA, CDR2 SNTAGT. The CDR3 region is CASRRGGSGGRADTQYF. The CDR3 coding sequence is TGTGCCAGCAGGAGGGGGGGTAGCGGGGGACGGGCAGATACGCAGTATTTT.

V is TRBV7-2 and J is TRBJ1-1; 7 bases map to TRBD1. CDR3 length: 14 amino acids. The V and J ends lost 5 bases and 6 bases, in that order; junction bases with no gene match: 9. Germline lookup yields CDR1 SGHTA and CDR2 FQGNSA. CDR3 DNA: TGTGCCAGCAGCCCGCCGGGACAGTGGCCTGAAGCTTTCTTT. Its protein is CASSPPGQWPEAFF.

The chain recombines TRBV19 with TRBJ2-5; 7 positions agree with TRBD1. This CDR3 has 16 amino acids. The V and J ends lost 1 base and 2 bases, in that order; junction bases with no gene match: 7. CDR1 and CDR2 (germline): LNHDA, SQIVND (reference sequence). The chain's CDR3 is CASSIGANRGQETQYF. CDR3 DNA: TGTGCCAGTAGTATAGGTGCCAACAGGGGACAAGAGACCCAGTACTTC.

The chain carries TRBV5-1 and TRBJ2-5; 11 nucleotides align to TRBD2. The CDR3 loop spans 19 amino acids. Germline V gene data show CDR1 as SGHRS and CDR2 as YFSETQ. The V gene end was trimmed by 0 bases and the J gene end by 4 bases; junction bases not matched to a gene: 14. The CDR3 region is CASSLAPLAGGYVGETQYF. The CDR3, as DNA: TGCGCCAGCAGCTTGGCCCCTCTAGCGGGGGGATACGTAGGAGAGACCCAGTACTTC.

A few counts support this clone. This sequence joins TRBV5-6 and TRBJ2-6; D is undetermined. The germline V gene has CDR1 SGHDT and CDR2 YYEEEE. V was clipped by 3 bases and J by 0 bases, with 16 bases between them. This CDR3 has 18 amino acids. The CDR3 DNA sequence: TGTGCCAGCAGCTCTGGAGATCAACGGCTCTCTGGGGCCAACGTCCTGACTTTC. It codes for CASSSGDQRLSGANVLTF.

V usage is TRBV6-5 and J usage is TRBJ2-1; 8 bases map to TRBD1. V dropped 8 bases and J dropped 7; count of bases not matched to a gene: 10. This CDR3 contains 14 residues. CDR1 and CDR2 from the germline V gene are MNHEY and SVGAGI. CDR3 amino acids: CASRLGQGWNEQFF. Written as DNA, the CDR3 is TGTGCCAGCCGGCTCGGACAGGGATGGAATGAGCAGTTCTTC.

The chain links TRBV25-1 to TRBJ2-3; 8 bases match TRBD2. The length of the CDR3 is 16 residues. V lost 2 bases, J lost 4 bases, and 8 bases stayed unmatched. Per the germline V gene, CDR1 is MGHDK and CDR2 is SYGVNS. The CDR3 coding sequence is TGTGCCAGCAGTGAAAATCGGCCAGCGGGAGCAGATACGCAGTATTTT. This encodes CASSENRPAGADTQYF.

The chain employs TRBV28 and TRBJ2-7, with D unclear. The V gene lost 2 bases and the J gene lost 0 bases, with 17 bases spanning the gap. The CDR3 spans 17 residues. Germline V gene lookup returns CDR1 MDHEN and CDR2 SYDVKM. The CDR3 loop reads CASSLGLAPQSSYEQYF. The CDR3 DNA sequence: TGTGCCAGCAGTTTAGGGTTAGCCCCCCAGAGCTCCTACGAGCAGTACTTC.

The chain recombines TRBV2 with TRBJ2-7, with TRBD1 identical over 8 bases. The CDR3 extends over 14 amino acids. The germline CDR1 and CDR2 sequences are SNHLY and FYNNEI. V was pared by 6 bases and J by 5 bases, with 9 bases of the junction left unmatched. The CDR3 protein is CASSQDWTGNEQYF. In nucleotides, the CDR3 is TGTGCCAGCAGCCAAGACTGGACAGGGAACGAGCAGTACTTC.

J is TRBJ2-1 and V is TRBV9; D is possibly TRBD1 (5 bases). This CDR3 spans 13 amino acids. V lost 4 bases to trimming and J lost 1 base, with 6 bases between them. Germline loops: CDR1 SGDLS, CDR2 YYNGEE. In DNA form, the CDR3 reads TGTGCCAGCAGCTACAGGTCCTACAATGAGCAGTTCTTC. The encoded protein is CASSYRSYNEQFF.

The chain joins TRBV2 to TRBJ2-1; possible D gene TRBD2, 5 bases. With 4 bases removed from V and 8 bases from J, the gap between germline ends came to 15 bases. Germline V CDR1 and CDR2: SNHLY, FYNNEI. This CDR3 region has 14 residues. The chain's CDR3 is CASSVEGAKDEQFF. CDR3 DNA: TGTGCCAGCAGTGTCGAGGGAGCTAAGGATGAGCAGTTCTTC.

The chain employs TRBV25-1 and TRBJ2-3, with D possibly being TRBD1 (6 bases). Germline V gene data show CDR1 as MGHDK and CDR2 as SYGVNS. V lost 6 bases and J lost 0, with 13 bases in between. The CDR3 is 15 amino acids. CDR3 protein: CASRGDRPSTDTQYF. In DNA form, the CDR3 reads TGTGCCAGCAGGGGAGACAGGCCGAGCACAGATACGCAGTATTTT.

This rearrangement joins TRBV27 to TRBJ1-1, with a tentative D call TRBD1 (5 bases). Germline V gene sequence: CDR1 MNHEY, CDR2 SMNVEV (reference sequence). The CDR3 is 15 residues long. Trimming removed 2 bases from V and 4 bases from J, with 14 bases in between. CDR3 protein: CASSLHRIRGTEAFF. In nucleotides, the CDR3 is TGTGCCAGCAGTTTACATAGGATAAGGGGCACTGAAGCTTTCTTT.

The V and J genes are TRBV5-1 and TRBJ1-1; 7 bases are shared with TRBD1. V was clipped by 0 bases and J by 1 base; unmatched bases: 3. CDR1 is SGHRS, CDR2 YFSETQ, per germline. This CDR3 has 15 amino acids. The CDR3 is CASSLDNRGNTEAFF. Here the CDR3 DNA reads TGCGCCAGCAGCTTGGATAACAGGGGGAACACTGAAGCTTTCTTT.

CDR3 sequence: CASSLGLTGGSEQYF. For the CDR3, the DNA is TGTGCCAGCAGCCTGGGACTTACCGGAGGCTCCGAGCAGTACTTC. The chain is built from TRBV5-8 and TRBJ2-7; D is perhaps TRBD2 (6 bases). The CDR3 has 15 residues. CDR1 and CDR2 (germline): SGHTS, YDEGEE. V shed 4 bases and J shed 6 bases, with 20 bases lying between them.